This TCR beta chain originates from a study of molecular identifiers for immune sequencing clone quantification (dated by TCRdb to the late 2010s). In the study overall: For a replicate experiment, RNA from approximately 20,000 or 100,000 naive CD8 T cells was divided into five aliquots, of which four were sequenced. This methods study used CD8 T cells to benchmark TCR RNA copy counting and molecular-identifier clustering-based TCR repertoire sequencing (MIDCIRS).

Libraries of naive CD8 T cells were generated from roughly 21,000 to 960,000 sorted cells, with 10%, 30% or 50% of the purified RNA used. Naive CD8 T cells, defined as CD8+CD4-CCR7+CD45RA+, were FACS-sorted into RLT Plus buffer on a BD FACSAria II. Roughly ten TCR copies' worth of Jurkat RNA were spiked into roughly 20,000-1,000,000 naive CD8 T cell samples to test detection sensitivity. CD8 T cells were enriched with RosetteSep CD8+ T Cell Enrichment Cocktail and Ficoll-Paque, followed by ACK red cell lysis. The full study reports these points: Roughly 3 recovered TCR RNA copies per cell were obtained by modeling, versus about 10 by digital PCR, implying a capture efficiency of about 30%. Spiked-in Jurkat TCR RNA equivalent to a single cell was reported to be detectable even among approximately 1 million naive CD8 T cells. Spiked-in Jurkat TCR RNA (approximately 10 copies' worth), which is not part of the donor repertoire, was contained in the naive libraries. Identical TCR molecules sharing a barcode could cause highly expanded clone sizes to be underestimated. Clones above 20 RNA copies held over 99% of molecules in CMV-specific effector cells but under 1% in naive cells. When barcode sub-clustering was not used, chimeric consensus sequences inflated TCR diversity, with chimeras reaching as high as 47%.

On this clonotype itself: The target of this receptor is not known. Base qualities were left out, and no much larger clone turns up one base away.

Reading the germline V gene (reference sequence) gives CDR1 DFQATT and CDR2 SNEGSKA. V loses 3 bases, J loses 3 bases, and the germline ends lie 12 bases apart. The CDR3 measures 14 amino acids from cysteine to phenylalanine. The DNA shown is the 42-base CDR3, in frame from base 1. The library was made by PCR. Sequenced using an Illumina HiSeq 4000. Preparation of bulk TCR libraries followed a previously described approach, with the TCR primers listed in Table S5. Purification of total RNA was performed with the Qiagen AllPrep DNA/RNA kit. Before any analysis, reads coming from multiple sequencing runs of the same library were combined into one pool. The authors' analysis ran thus. Reads were retained only if their TCR constant sequence matched exactly, and those retained reads were trimmed to 150 nt and grouped according to their 12-nt molecular barcodes. Reads within each barcode group were sub-clustered using a 15% Levenshtein threshold, and quality-weighted consensus sequences were constructed for each RNA molecule. Non-functional sequences were filtered out, along with any lower-count sequence sitting one edit away from another sequence. On the basis of fitting two negative binomial distributions, barcode sub-clusters with fewer than 20% of the maximum read count were discarded. TCRdb trimmed the raw reads at Q25, called clones with MiXCR and kept productive beta chains. Rows are unified per CDR3 protein, each entry keeping the most common DNA and genes. What appears here as the V and J calls and clone size reflects TCRdb's work, not the paper's. This sample is represented by around 86,000 distinct CDR3 sequences; around 19% of them were singletons. The ten largest clones add up to about 0.85% of the sample.

The source is a human donor in good health. Some libraries in this study had Jurkat cell RNA spiked in. The sequence joins TRBV20-1 to TRBJ1-5, with TRBD1 tentatively as D gene (6 bases match). The sample taken for sequencing was naive CD8+ T cells from blood, with Jurkat cell RNA spiked in. Explained via the paper, the cell subset or site label denotes: FACS-sorted CD8+CD4-CCR7+CD45RA+ naive T cells. The sequenced DNA: TGCAGTGCTAGTAGGGACACCTTCAATCAGCCCCAGCATTTT. It codes for CSASRDTFNQPQHF.